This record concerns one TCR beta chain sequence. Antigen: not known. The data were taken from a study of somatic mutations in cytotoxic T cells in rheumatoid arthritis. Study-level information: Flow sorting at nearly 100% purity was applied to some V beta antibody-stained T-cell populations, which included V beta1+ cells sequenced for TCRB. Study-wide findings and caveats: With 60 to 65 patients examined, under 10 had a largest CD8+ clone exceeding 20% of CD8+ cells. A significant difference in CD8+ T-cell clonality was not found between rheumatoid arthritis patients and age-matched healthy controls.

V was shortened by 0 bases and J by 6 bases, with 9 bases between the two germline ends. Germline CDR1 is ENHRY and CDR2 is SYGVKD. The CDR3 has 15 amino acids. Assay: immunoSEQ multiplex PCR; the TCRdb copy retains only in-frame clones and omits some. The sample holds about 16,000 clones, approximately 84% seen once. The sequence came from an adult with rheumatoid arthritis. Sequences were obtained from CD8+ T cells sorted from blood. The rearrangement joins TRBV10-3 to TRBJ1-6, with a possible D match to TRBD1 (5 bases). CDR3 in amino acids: CAISESVTANSPLHF. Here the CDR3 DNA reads TGTGCCATCAGTGAGTCGGTGACAGCTAATTCACCCCTCCACTTT.